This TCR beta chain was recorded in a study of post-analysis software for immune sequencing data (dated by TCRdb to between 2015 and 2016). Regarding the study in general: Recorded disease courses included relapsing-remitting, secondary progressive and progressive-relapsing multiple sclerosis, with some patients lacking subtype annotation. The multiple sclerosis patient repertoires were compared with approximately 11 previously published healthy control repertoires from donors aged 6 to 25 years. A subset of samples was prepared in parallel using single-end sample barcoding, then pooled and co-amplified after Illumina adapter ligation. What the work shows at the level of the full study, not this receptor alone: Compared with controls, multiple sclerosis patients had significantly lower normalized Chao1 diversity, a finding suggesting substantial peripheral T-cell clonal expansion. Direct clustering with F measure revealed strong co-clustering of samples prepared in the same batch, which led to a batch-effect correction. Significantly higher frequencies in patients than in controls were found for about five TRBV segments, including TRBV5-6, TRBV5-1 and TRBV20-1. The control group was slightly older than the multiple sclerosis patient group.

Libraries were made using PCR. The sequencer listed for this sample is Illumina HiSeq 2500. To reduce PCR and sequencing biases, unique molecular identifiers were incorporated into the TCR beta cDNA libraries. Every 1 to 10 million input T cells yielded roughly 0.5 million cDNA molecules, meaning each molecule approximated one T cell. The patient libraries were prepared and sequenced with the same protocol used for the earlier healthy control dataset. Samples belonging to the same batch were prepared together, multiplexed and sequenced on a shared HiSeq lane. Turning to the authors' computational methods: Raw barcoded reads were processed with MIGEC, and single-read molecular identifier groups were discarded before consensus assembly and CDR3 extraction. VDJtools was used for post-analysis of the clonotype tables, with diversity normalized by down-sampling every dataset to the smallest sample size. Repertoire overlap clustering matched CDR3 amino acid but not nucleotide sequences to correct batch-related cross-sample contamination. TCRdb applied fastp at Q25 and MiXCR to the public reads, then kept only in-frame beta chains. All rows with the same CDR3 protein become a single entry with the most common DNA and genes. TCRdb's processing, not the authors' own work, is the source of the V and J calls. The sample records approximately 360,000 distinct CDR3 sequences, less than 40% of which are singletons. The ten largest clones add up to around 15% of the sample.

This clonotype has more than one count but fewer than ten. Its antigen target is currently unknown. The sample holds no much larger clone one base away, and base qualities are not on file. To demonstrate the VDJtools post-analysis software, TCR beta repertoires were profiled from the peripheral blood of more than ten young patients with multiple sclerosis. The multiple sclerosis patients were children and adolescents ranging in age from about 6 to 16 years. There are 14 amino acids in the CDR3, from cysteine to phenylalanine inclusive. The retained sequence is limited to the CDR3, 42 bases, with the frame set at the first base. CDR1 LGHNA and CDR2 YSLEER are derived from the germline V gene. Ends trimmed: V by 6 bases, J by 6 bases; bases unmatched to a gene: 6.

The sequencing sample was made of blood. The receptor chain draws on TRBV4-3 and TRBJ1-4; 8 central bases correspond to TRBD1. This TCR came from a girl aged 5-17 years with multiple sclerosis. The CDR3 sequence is CASRQQGGDEKLFF. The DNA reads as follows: TGCGCCAGCAGACAACAGGGGGGAGATGAAAAACTGTTTTTT.